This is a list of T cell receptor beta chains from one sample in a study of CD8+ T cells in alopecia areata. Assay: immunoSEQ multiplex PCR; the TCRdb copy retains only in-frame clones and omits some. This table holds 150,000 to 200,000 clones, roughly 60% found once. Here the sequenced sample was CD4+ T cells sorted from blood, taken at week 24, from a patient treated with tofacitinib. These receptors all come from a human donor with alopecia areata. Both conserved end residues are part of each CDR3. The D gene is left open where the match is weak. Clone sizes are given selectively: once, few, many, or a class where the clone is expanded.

cdr3_nt: TGTGCCATCAGTGAGTCGAAGGGGGCCATTGAGCAGTTCTTC
cdr3_aa: CAISESKGAIEQFF
j_call: TRBJ2-1
v_call: TRBV10-3
d_call: TRBD1
clone_size: -

cdr3_nt: TGTGCCAGGGCAGAGACAGGGATTGGCTACACCTTC
cdr3_aa: CARAETGIGYTF
j_call: TRBJ1-2
v_call: TRBV30
d_call: TRBD1
clone_size: -

cdr3_nt: TGTGCCTGGAGCCTTATGGACAGCACTGAAGCTTTCTTT
cdr3_aa: CAWSLMDSTEAFF
j_call: TRBJ1-1
v_call: TRBV30
d_call: -
clone_size: -

cdr3_nt: TGTGCCTGGAGTTCGCAGGCCAGCTCCTACAATGAGCAGTTCTTC
cdr3_aa: CAWSSQASSYNEQFF
j_call: TRBJ2-1
v_call: TRBV30
d_call: -
clone_size: -

cdr3_nt: TGTGCCAGCAGCCCCAACAGGTTCGATCAGCCCCAGCATTTT
cdr3_aa: CASSPNRFDQPQHF
j_call: TRBJ1-5
v_call: TRBV7-2
d_call: -
clone_size: few

cdr3_nt: TGTGCCTGGAATGCAGGGAGGTCGGAGGAGACCCAGTACTTC
cdr3_aa: CAWNAGRSEETQYF
j_call: TRBJ2-5
v_call: TRBV30
d_call: -
clone_size: once

cdr3_nt: TGCGCCAGCAGCCAAGAAACTAGCTCCGGGGAGCTGTTTTTT
cdr3_aa: CASSQETSSGELFF
j_call: TRBJ2-2
v_call: TRBV4-3
d_call: -
clone_size: few

cdr3_nt: TGCAGCGTTGTTGAACCCCTTAAAGGAGACACTGAAGCTTTCTTT
cdr3_aa: CSVVEPLKGDTEAFF
j_call: TRBJ1-1
v_call: TRBV29-1
d_call: -
clone_size: -

cdr3_nt: TGTGCCAGCAGCCAGGGCGGTGGGCCAGATACGCAGTATTTT
cdr3_aa: CASSQGGGPDTQYF
j_call: TRBJ2-3
v_call: TRBV7-9
d_call: -
clone_size: -

cdr3_nt: TGTGCCAGCAGTGTTAGGGGGACGGGCCAAGGCTACGAGCAGTACTTC
cdr3_aa: CASSVRGTGQGYEQYF
j_call: TRBJ2-7
v_call: TRBV2
d_call: -
clone_size: -

cdr3_nt: TGTGCCAGCAGTTTCACTGACAGGGTATACGATACGCAGTATTTT
cdr3_aa: CASSFTDRVYDTQYF
j_call: TRBJ2-3
v_call: TRBV28
d_call: TRBD1
clone_size: few

cdr3_nt: TGTGCCAGCAGCTCTCTACAAGAGACCCAGTACTTC
cdr3_aa: CASSSLQETQYF
j_call: TRBJ2-5
v_call: TRBV11-2
d_call: -
clone_size: -

cdr3_nt: TGTGCCAGCAGGGAAATACCCACAGATACGCAGTATTTT
cdr3_aa: CASREIPTDTQYF
j_call: TRBJ2-3
v_call: TRBV6-6
d_call: -
clone_size: -

cdr3_nt: TGCAGCGTTGATAGGATAGGGTCCTTTGAAGCTTTCTTT
cdr3_aa: CSVDRIGSFEAFF
j_call: TRBJ1-1
v_call: TRBV29-1
d_call: -
clone_size: -

cdr3_nt: TGTGCCAGCAGTGAGGACAGGGGGCTAACCGGGGAGCTGTTTTTT
cdr3_aa: CASSEDRGLTGELFF
j_call: TRBJ2-2
v_call: TRBV6-6
d_call: TRBD1
clone_size: -

cdr3_nt: TGTGCCAGCAGTGCCCGGGGGGCCCAGCATTTT
cdr3_aa: CASSARGAQHF
j_call: TRBJ1-5
v_call: TRBV6-6
d_call: -
clone_size: -

cdr3_nt: TGTGCCAGCAGTGAAAGGGAAGTCAATCAGCCCCAGCATTTT
cdr3_aa: CASSEREVNQPQHF
j_call: TRBJ1-5
v_call: TRBV25-1
d_call: -
clone_size: -

cdr3_nt: TGTGCCAGCAGCACCCGGGGGGGCGGGGCAGATACGCAGTATTTT
cdr3_aa: CASSTRGGGADTQYF
j_call: TRBJ2-3
v_call: TRBV7-2
d_call: TRBD2
clone_size: -

cdr3_nt: TGTGCCAGCACCAACAGGGATAATCAGCCCCAGCATTTT
cdr3_aa: CASTNRDNQPQHF
j_call: TRBJ1-5
v_call: TRBV28
d_call: -
clone_size: few

cdr3_nt: TGTGCCAGCAGCCAACACTCGGGACAGTCCTACGAGCAGTACTTC
cdr3_aa: CASSQHSGQSYEQYF
j_call: TRBJ2-7
v_call: TRBV11-3
d_call: TRBD1
clone_size: -

cdr3_nt: TGCGCCAGCAGCTTGGATACGGGGGAAGAGACCCAGTACTTC
cdr3_aa: CASSLDTGEETQYF
j_call: TRBJ2-5
v_call: TRBV5-1
d_call: -
clone_size: few

cdr3_nt: TGTGCCAGCAGTGATCTCGCAGATACGCAGTATTTT
cdr3_aa: CASSDLADTQYF
j_call: TRBJ2-3
v_call: TRBV25-1
d_call: -
clone_size: -

cdr3_nt: TGTGCCAGCTCGCAGGGGGGGTTCGAGGTGCTGAACACTGAAGCTTTCTTT
cdr3_aa: CASSQGGFEVLNTEAFF
j_call: TRBJ1-1
v_call: TRBV7-2
d_call: TRBD1
clone_size: -

cdr3_nt: TGTGCCAGCAGCTTGGACCCCCAATCCTACGAGCAGTACTTC
cdr3_aa: CASSLDPQSYEQYF
j_call: TRBJ2-7
v_call: TRBV5-6
d_call: -
clone_size: -

cdr3_nt: TGTGCCAGCAGCCTGGGACAGGGGCAGCAGTACTTC
cdr3_aa: CASSLGQGQQYF
j_call: TRBJ2-7
v_call: TRBV7-3
d_call: TRBD1
clone_size: -

cdr3_nt: TGTGCCAGCAGTTCCGCGGACAGGGCTCTGTTTTTT
cdr3_aa: CASSSADRALFF
j_call: TRBJ1-4
v_call: TRBV6-5
d_call: TRBD1
clone_size: -

cdr3_nt: TGCGCCAGCAGCCGTACTAGCGGGGGGTCTGATACGCAGTATTTT
cdr3_aa: CASSRTSGGSDTQYF
j_call: TRBJ2-3
v_call: TRBV5-1
d_call: TRBD2
clone_size: -

cdr3_nt: TGTGCCACCAAGATGACAGGGGGCCGAGAGACCCAGTACTTC
cdr3_aa: CATKMTGGRETQYF
j_call: TRBJ2-5
v_call: TRBV6-1
d_call: TRBD1
clone_size: -

cdr3_nt: TGTGCCAGCAGCCCCGGAGGGGGCGAGCCCCAGCATTTT
cdr3_aa: CASSPGGGEPQHF
j_call: TRBJ1-5
v_call: TRBV7-9
d_call: TRBD1
clone_size: -

cdr3_nt: TGTGCCAGCTCTGATTACATATCTAACTATGGCTACACCTTC
cdr3_aa: CASSDYISNYGYTF
j_call: TRBJ1-2
v_call: TRBV2
d_call: -
clone_size: once

cdr3_nt: TGTGCCAGCAGTGAATTCCAGACAGGGGGAGGCTACACCTTC
cdr3_aa: CASSEFQTGGGYTF
j_call: TRBJ1-2
v_call: TRBV25-1
d_call: TRBD1
clone_size: -

cdr3_nt: TGTGCCAGCAGCTTATTGAACAGGGGGTTCGACTATGGCTACACCTTC
cdr3_aa: CASSLLNRGFDYGYTF
j_call: TRBJ1-2
v_call: TRBV7-9
d_call: TRBD1
clone_size: -

cdr3_nt: TGTGCCAGCAGCTTCGGGGGGACCGGGGAGCTGTTTTTT
cdr3_aa: CASSFGGTGELFF
j_call: TRBJ2-2
v_call: TRBV11-2
d_call: TRBD2
clone_size: -

cdr3_nt: TGCGCCAGCAGCTTGGCGACGGGCACAGATACGCAGTATTTT
cdr3_aa: CASSLATGTDTQYF
j_call: TRBJ2-3
v_call: TRBV5-1
d_call: -
clone_size: -

cdr3_nt: TGTGCCAGCAGTTACGGGAGGGGTACGCAGTATTTT
cdr3_aa: CASSYGRGTQYF
j_call: TRBJ2-3
v_call: TRBV6-6
d_call: TRBD2
clone_size: -

cdr3_nt: TGTGCCTGGAGTATTAATTCACCCCTCCACTTT
cdr3_aa: CAWSINSPLHF
j_call: TRBJ1-6
v_call: TRBV30
d_call: -
clone_size: -

cdr3_nt: TGTGCCTGGAGCTCACAGGGGACTAACTATGGCTACACCTTC
cdr3_aa: CAWSSQGTNYGYTF
j_call: TRBJ1-2
v_call: TRBV30
d_call: TRBD1
clone_size: -

cdr3_nt: TGTGCCAGCAGTGCTAAAGGGGGCGCCCAGCCCCAGCATTTT
cdr3_aa: CASSAKGGAQPQHF
j_call: TRBJ1-5
v_call: TRBV6-5
d_call: TRBD1
clone_size: -

cdr3_nt: TGTGCCAGCAAGGCAGGGTCCACCAACACCGGGGAGCTGTTTTTT
cdr3_aa: CASKAGSTNTGELFF
j_call: TRBJ2-2
v_call: TRBV6-5
d_call: -
clone_size: -

cdr3_nt: TGCAGCGTTGAACTGGACAGGGACATTCAGTACTTC
cdr3_aa: CSVELDRDIQYF
j_call: TRBJ2-4
v_call: TRBV29-1
d_call: TRBD1
clone_size: -

cdr3_nt: TGTGCCAGCAGTTTGGGAGTACGTCATCAGCCCCAGCATTTT
cdr3_aa: CASSLGVRHQPQHF
j_call: TRBJ1-5
v_call: TRBV6-6
d_call: -
clone_size: -

cdr3_nt: TGCAGCGTTGAATTGTTGGGTGGGACTAGGAACTACAATGAGCAGTTCTTC
cdr3_aa: CSVELLGGTRNYNEQFF
j_call: TRBJ2-1
v_call: TRBV29-1
d_call: TRBD2
clone_size: -

cdr3_nt: TGCGCCAGCAGCTTGGCTCTGGGACAGAGCTATGGCTACACCTTC
cdr3_aa: CASSLALGQSYGYTF
j_call: TRBJ1-2
v_call: TRBV5-1
d_call: TRBD1
clone_size: -

cdr3_nt: TGCGCCAGCAGCCAAGGGCAGGCGAATTCACCCCTCCACTTT
cdr3_aa: CASSQGQANSPLHF
j_call: TRBJ1-6
v_call: TRBV4-3
d_call: -
clone_size: -

cdr3_nt: TGTGCCACCCTACAGGGTTACGGACGAGAGACCCAGTACTTC
cdr3_aa: CATLQGYGRETQYF
j_call: TRBJ2-5
v_call: TRBV10-3
d_call: -
clone_size: -

cdr3_nt: TGTGCCTGGGCAACGACTAGCCGCGGTGACGTGCAGTACTTC
cdr3_aa: CAWATTSRGDVQYF
j_call: TRBJ2-7
v_call: TRBV30
d_call: TRBD2
clone_size: -

cdr3_nt: TGTGCCAGCAGCAAAACAGGCAATGCTAACCACGAGCAGTACTTC
cdr3_aa: CASSKTGNANHEQYF
j_call: TRBJ2-7
v_call: TRBV7-9
d_call: -
clone_size: few

cdr3_nt: TGCGCCAGCAGCCAAGATTGGGAGTCGGGTGGCTACACCTTC
cdr3_aa: CASSQDWESGGYTF
j_call: TRBJ1-2
v_call: TRBV4-3
d_call: -
clone_size: -

cdr3_nt: -
cdr3_aa: CSVELGGWGQGSRDRFF
j_call: TRBJ2-1
v_call: TRBV29-1
d_call: -
clone_size: -

cdr3_nt: TGTGCCAGCAGTTCGACAGGTCCCGCCTACGAGCAGTACTTC
cdr3_aa: CASSSTGPAYEQYF
j_call: TRBJ2-7
v_call: TRBV11-2
d_call: -
clone_size: few

cdr3_nt: TGTGCCTCTTCCGCCTCTGGCTCCTACGAGCAGTACTTC
cdr3_aa: CASSASGSYEQYF
j_call: TRBJ2-7
v_call: TRBV6-6
d_call: -
clone_size: -

cdr3_nt: TGTGCCATCAGTGTCGATAGGGGGGAGACCCAGTACTTC
cdr3_aa: CAISVDRGETQYF
j_call: TRBJ2-5
v_call: TRBV10-3
d_call: -
clone_size: -

cdr3_nt: TGTGCCAGCACTGTCAGGGTCGGAGAACAGCCCCAGCATTTT
cdr3_aa: CASTVRVGEQPQHF
j_call: TRBJ1-5
v_call: TRBV6-6
d_call: -
clone_size: -

cdr3_nt: TGTGCCAGCAGCCGGGGGACAGCTAATGAAAAACTGTTTTTT
cdr3_aa: CASSRGTANEKLFF
j_call: TRBJ1-4
v_call: TRBV5-6
d_call: TRBD1
clone_size: -

cdr3_nt: TGTGCCTGGAGTCGTAGGGAGAACACTGAAGCTTTCTTT
cdr3_aa: CAWSRRENTEAFF
j_call: TRBJ1-1
v_call: TRBV30
d_call: -
clone_size: -

cdr3_nt: TGTGCCAGCAGCCAGGCATCGGGGGTGACAGATACGCAGTATTTT
cdr3_aa: CASSQASGVTDTQYF
j_call: TRBJ2-3
v_call: TRBV14
d_call: -
clone_size: -

cdr3_nt: TGCGCCAGCAGCTTGTCCGGGACAGGGCAAGAGACCCAGTACTTC
cdr3_aa: CASSLSGTGQETQYF
j_call: TRBJ2-5
v_call: TRBV5-1
d_call: TRBD1
clone_size: once

cdr3_nt: TGTGCCAGCAGTACAGGGGTTCAGCCCCAGCATTTT
cdr3_aa: CASSTGVQPQHF
j_call: TRBJ1-5
v_call: TRBV25-1
d_call: TRBD1
clone_size: -

cdr3_nt: TGTGCCTCCAAGCGATGGGGGGTGAATCAGCCCCAGCATTTT
cdr3_aa: CASKRWGVNQPQHF
j_call: TRBJ1-5
v_call: TRBV27
d_call: -
clone_size: -

cdr3_nt: TGTGCCAGCAGTGAGAGACAGGCCAGGGAGCTGTTTTTT
cdr3_aa: CASSERQARELFF
j_call: TRBJ2-2
v_call: TRBV25-1
d_call: -
clone_size: -